These 24 T cell receptor beta chains originate from one sample sequenced in a study of T cell responses to AZD1222 COVID-19 vaccine. Some clones are missing from TCRdb's copy, which holds only in-frame ones; the method was immunoSEQ multiplex PCR. The sample yields about 110,000 clones, approximately 86% seen once. The sequenced sample was peripheral blood, obtained on day 0 of MenACWY control vaccination. Receptors originate from an adult in good health.

V is TRBV5-1 and J is TRBJ1-6; unclear D gene. The germline V and J ends were trimmed by 1 base and 6 bases, with 14 bases remaining between them. The CDR3 length is 16 residues. CDR1 and CDR2 (germline): SGHRS, YFSETQ. The chain's CDR3 is CASSLRAKKGNSPLHF. The CDR3 coding sequence is TGCGCCAGCAGCTTGAGGGCGAAGAAGGGTAATTCACCCCTCCACTTT.

The V and J genes are TRBV3-1 (or the pseudogene TRBV3-2) and TRBJ1-5, with D possibly being TRBD1 (6 bases). Trimming shortened V by 0 bases and J by 3 bases, and 12 bases separated the two germline ends. The CDR3 spans 16 residues. Germline lookup yields CDR1 LGHDT and CDR2 YNNKEL (reference sequence). The CDR3 DNA follows: TGTGCCAGCAGCCAAGATCGACCAGGGGTCAATCAGCCCCAGCATTTT. Its translation: CASSQDRPGVNQPQHF.

V usage is TRBV11-3 and J usage is TRBJ1-4, with D maybe TRBD1 (5 bases). V dropped 4 bases and J dropped 11 bases, with 26 bases sitting between them. Germline V gene lookup returns CDR1 SGHNT and CDR2 YENEEA. The CDR3 consists of 17 residues. CDR3 bases: TGTGCCAGCAGCTACGATGGGCTTGGGACCATAAGGGACAAACTGTTTTTT. It codes for CASSYDGLGTIRDKLFF.

The chain carries TRBV4-2 and TRBJ1-1; D unclear. CDR3 length equals 13 residues. V was pared by 3 bases and J by 5 bases, with 10 bases between. Germline CDR1 is LGHNA and CDR2 is YNFKEQ. The CDR3 region has the DNA TGTGCCAGCAGCCACATGGGAAGAACTGAAGCTTTCTTT. Its protein product is CASSHMGRTEAFF.

The CDR3 DNA sequence: TGTGCCAGTAATACAGGGGCGGGATGGGATGAGCAGTTCTTC. It specifies CASNTGAGWDEQFF. The chain has TRBV19 and TRBJ2-1; a weak D match, TRBD1 (7 bases). V lost 7 bases and J 8 bases, leaving 18 bases between the germline ends. The CDR3 spans 14 residues. CDR1 and CDR2 (germline): LNHDA, SQIVND (reference sequence).

This clone was seen only once. V gene TRBV12-3 or TRBV12-4 combines with J gene TRBJ1-5, with no clear D. The length of the CDR3 is 13 residues. V was trimmed by 5 bases and J by 9 bases, leaving 14 bases between them. The CDR3 DNA is TGTGCCAGCAGTAAAGACCGCCGCGGGCCCCAGCATTTT. It encodes CASSKDRRGPQHF.

The rearrangement links TRBV11-2 to TRBJ1-1; D perhaps matches TRBD1 (6 bases). The V and J ends lost 4 bases and 0 bases respectively, with 12 bases between them. The CDR3 has 15 amino acids. Germline V CDR1 and CDR2: SGHAT, FQNNGV. The chain's CDR3 is CASSYAGTLNTEAFF. The DNA for the CDR3 is TGTGCCAGCAGCTACGCCGGGACACTGAACACTGAAGCTTTCTTT.

The chain employs TRBV19 and TRBJ1-2; 9 bases align to TRBD1. The CDR3 has 15 residues. The ends lost 6 bases at V and 1 base at J; junction bases unmatched: 6. Germline V gene data show CDR1 as LNHDA and CDR2 as SQIVND (reference sequence). CDR3 sequence (DNA): TGTGCCAGTAGACCCTGGACAGGGGTTAACTATGGCTACACCTTC. Translated, it gives CASRPWTGVNYGYTF.

The V call is TRBV5-4, the J call TRBJ1-5; D is unclear. The CDR3 covers 14 residues. Trimming removed 4 bases at V and 0 bases at J, with 8 bases between. The V gene's germline CDR1 is SGHNT and CDR2 YYREEE (reference sequence). CDR3 region: CASSPDGSNQPQHF. CDR3 bases: TGTGCCAGCAGCCCGGACGGTAGCAATCAGCCCCAGCATTTT.

With respect to this clone: At one boundary the junction diverges from the germline segment, which might be a read error. This chain uses TRBV24-1 with TRBJ1-2; D perhaps matches TRBD1 (5 bases). The CDR3 consists of 11 residues. Germline assignment: CDR1 KGHDR and CDR2 SFDVKD. In DNA form, the CDR3 reads TGTGCCACCAGTGACCTTGGACACGAGTACTTC. It specifies CATSDLGHEYF.

The chain links TRBV20-1 to TRBJ2-3; 16 nucleotides align to TRBD2. Germline V gene lookup returns CDR1 DFQATT and CDR2 SNEGSKA (reference sequence). The CDR3 runs 19 residues. The V gene end was trimmed by 3 bases and the J gene end by 2 bases; junction bases not matched to a gene: 11. The CDR3 is CSASWPGLAGGLHTDTQYF. The DNA for the CDR3 is TGCAGTGCTAGTTGGCCGGGACTAGCGGGGGGGCTGCACACAGATACGCAGTATTTT.

The chain uses TRBV19 and TRBJ1-4, with unresolved D. Trimming left V 8 bases short and J 8 bases short, with 18 bases between. Germline V gene lookup returns CDR1 LNHDA and CDR2 SQIVND (reference sequence). The CDR3 sequence is 14 residues long. CDR3 bases: TGTGCCAGTTCGTTTCCCCCTCATGAAGAAAAACTGTTTTTT. Its translation is CASSFPPHEEKLFF.

The V gene is TRBV28, the J gene TRBJ2-5; 7 bases match TRBD1. V trimming: 6 bases; J trimming: 5 bases; junction bases outside the gene matches: 9. The CDR3 sequence is 14 residues long. From germline, CDR1 is MDHEN and CDR2 SYDVKM. The CDR3 here is CASRPTGVSETQYF. CDR3 bases: TGTGCCAGCAGGCCCACAGGGGTATCGGAGACCCAGTACTTC.

In this sample, this clone turned up once. The CDR3 spells CASSQRPLSLAGGTDTQYF. The CDR3 region has the DNA TGTGCCAGCAGCCAGCGCCCTTTGTCGCTAGCGGGAGGGACAGATACGCAGTATTTT. The J gene is TRBJ2-3, the V gene TRBV14; 12 bases match TRBD2. The CDR3 loop spans 19 amino acids. J gave up 3 bases and V 3 bases, and 13 bases lay outside the gene matches. From germline, CDR1 is SGHDN and CDR2 FVKESK.

The chain is built from TRBV19 and TRBJ2-7, with D maybe TRBD2 (6 bases). Germline V gene sequence: CDR1 LNHDA, CDR2 SQIVND (reference sequence). The V gene lost 10 bases and the J gene lost 3 bases, with 19 bases spanning the gap. The CDR3 sequence is 14 residues long. CDR3 residues: CATTGGDVLYEQYF. For the CDR3, the DNA is TGTGCCACCACGGGCGGGGACGTCCTCTACGAGCAGTACTTC.

The chain recombines TRBV3-1 (or the pseudogene TRBV3-2) with TRBJ2-7; 8 bases match TRBD2. This CDR3 has 16 amino acids. J was trimmed by 4 bases and V by 2 bases; bases with no gene match: 10. Per the germline V gene, CDR1 is LGHDT and CDR2 is YNNKEL (reference sequence). For the CDR3, the DNA is TGTGCCAGCAGCCAATCGTCGGGAGGGCGGGCGTACGAGCAGTACTTC. Its translation: CASSQSSGGRAYEQYF.

CDR3 DNA sequence: TGTGCCACCGGGACAGGGCGATGGCCCCAGCATTTT. It is translated as CATGTGRWPQHF. The chain employs TRBV24-1 and TRBJ1-5; 9 nucleotides align to TRBD1. Germline V gives CDR1 KGHDR, CDR2 SFDVKD. The CDR3 is 12 amino acids. Losses at the gene ends were 9 bases for V and 9 bases for J; bases not matched to a gene: 5.

The gene calls are TRBV7-2 and TRBJ2-7; D call uncertain. V lost 2 bases and J 3 bases, leaving 11 bases between the germline ends. Germline V CDR1 and CDR2: SGHTA, FQGNSA. CDR3 size: 14 residues. The CDR3 DNA reads as TGTGCCAGCAGCTTAAGGTTCAAGGGCTACGAGCAGTACTTC. Translated, it gives CASSLRFKGYEQYF.

V usage is TRBV27 and J usage is TRBJ2-7; D uncertain. From germline, CDR1 is MNHEY and CDR2 SMNVEV (reference sequence). Between the trimmed V and J ends, which lost 4 bases and 6 bases, there was a span of 4 bases. The CDR3 has 10 amino acids. Here the CDR3 reads CASSWSEQYF. The CDR3 region has the DNA TGTGCCAGCAGTTGGTCCGAGCAGTACTTC.

V is TRBV6-2 or TRBV6-3 and J is TRBJ1-5; D is possibly TRBD1 (6 bases). This CDR3 is 16 amino acids long. Germline V gene lookup returns CDR1 MNHEY and CDR2 SVGEGT. The V and J ends lost 2 bases and 2 bases respectively, with 13 bases between them. The CDR3 is CASSYPLGAGNQPQHF. CDR3 DNA: TGTGCCAGCAGTTACCCCTTGGGGGCCGGCAATCAGCCCCAGCATTTT.

This chain connects TRBV7-2 to TRBJ1-5; D is perhaps TRBD1 (6 bases). This CDR3 has 16 residues. Germline loops: CDR1 SGHTA, CDR2 FQGNSA. Trimming removed 0 bases from V and 6 bases from J, with 15 bases in between. This chain's CDR3 is CASSLAGGGSGQPQHF. DNA of the CDR3: TGTGCCAGCAGCTTAGCAGGCGGGGGCTCGGGTCAGCCCCAGCATTTT.

In its sample, this clone was seen once. This rearrangement joins TRBV27 to TRBJ2-1; a possible D gene is TRBD1 (6 bases). The CDR3 spans 17 residues. From germline, CDR1 is MNHEY and CDR2 SMNVEV (reference sequence). V gave up 6 bases and J gave up 8 bases, with 26 bases separating them. The CDR3 bases are TGTGCCAGCAGGGCGCTTTGGACAGCCCCGAAGGACGATGAGCAGTTCTTC. This gives the protein CASRALWTAPKDDEQFF.

The chain carries TRBV5-1 and TRBJ1-1, with 8 bases fitting TRBD1. V trimming: 4 bases; J trimming: 11 bases; junction bases outside the gene matches: 10. The CDR3 totals 13 residues. Germline lookup yields CDR1 SGHRS and CDR2 YFSETQ. CDR3 sequence (DNA): TGCGCCAGCAGCCAGGACAGGGACATGCATGCTTTCTTT. The encoded protein is CASSQDRDMHAFF.

This chain joins TRBV5-1 and TRBJ2-3; 8 bases fit TRBD2. The V gene end was trimmed by 5 bases and the J gene end by 3 bases; junction bases not matched to a gene: 8. Per germline, CDR1 SGHRS and CDR2 YFSETQ. CDR3 length: 15 amino acids. The CDR3 region is CASRVSGAGTDTQYF. The CDR3 DNA reads TGCGCCAGCAGAGTTAGCGGGGCCGGGACAGATACGCAGTATTTT.